This TCR beta chain was identified in a study of T-cell memory formation after mild COVID-19 (dated by TCRdb to the early 2020s). With respect to the entire study: Most TCR sequence clusters were specific to one of the two donors. In a couple of donors, T-cell clones that expanded and contracted after mild COVID-19 were tracked by sequencing TCRalpha and TCRbeta repertoires over time. Two young, previously healthy adult volunteers, one female and one male, were included in the cohort.

Ficoll-Paque density gradient centrifugation was the method used to isolate PBMCs. The full study reports these points: Only a couple of mild cases were covered by the study, and larger cohorts that include severe cases with pre-infection samples were considered necessary. Clones contracting from day 15 to 85 had balanced CD4/CD8 phenotypes, while a second wave expanding from day 15 to 37 was biased towards CD4+. Whether the second-wave clones peaking on day 37 were SARS-CoV-2 specific was not confirmed. Some responding clones were detected in pre-infection memory, suggesting pre-existing cross-reactive memory T cells joined the SARS-CoV-2 response. Contracting CD4+ clones were found mainly in CM and EM memory subsets, while CD8+ clones were enriched in EMRA.

These reads were obtained on an Illumina NovaSeq 6000. cDNA libraries for TCRalpha and TCRbeta were prepared by 5'RACE using constant-segment primers, with sample barcodes and unique molecular identifiers added. Trizol reagent was used to extract RNA from every sample. The libraries were amplified in two PCR steps, and the second step added a second sample barcode and Illumina TruSeq adapters. Libraries were sequenced on an Illumina NovaSeq with 2 x 150 bp paired-end reads. In the source study's methods: Reads were demultiplexed and collapsed into UMI-guided consensus sequences with migec v1.2.7. Using mixcr v2.1.11, UMI consensuses were aligned to TRA and TRB V and J templates and then assembled into clonotypes. Clonotypes were classified as expanded or contracted when called significant by both edgeR and NoisET, with noise models trained on biological replicates. For edgeR calls, a false discovery rate-adjusted p below 0.01 and a log2 fold-change threshold of 1 were applied. As an exploratory analysis of dynamics, max-normalized trajectories of the 1000 most abundant clonotypes were examined with PCA combined with hierarchical clustering. Separately sequenced CD4+ and CD8+ repertoires were used to assign a CD4 or CD8 phenotype to each responding clone. TCRdb redid the processing of the public reads, applying fastp at Q25 and MiXCR, and retained in-frame beta chains. Rows are unified per CDR3 protein, each entry keeping the most common DNA and genes. The V and J calls, along with clone size, are taken from TCRdb and not from the paper's own processing. Across this sample there are about 250,000 distinct CDR3 sequences, with more than 15% seen only once. Under 25% of the sample comes from the top ten.

Worth noting for this clonotype: This receptor's antigen is unknown. No clone much larger than this one lies a single base away; base qualities are absent.

The sample comprised PBMCs or a T cell subset sorted from them (not recorded which). This receptor was identified in a man in his late teens or twenties who had mild COVID-19 (a few samples of this study predate the infection). The sample titles of this study are shuffled in the database, so cell type and time point are left out; the donor was told from shared clones.

The nucleotide sequence reads TGTGCCAGCAGCTTACCTACTCCGGGACAGGGGGTTATAACGCCCACCGGGGAGCTGTTTTTT. Translated, this gives CASSLPTPGQGVITPTGELFF. The rearrangement combines TRBV7-9 with TRBJ2-2, with 11 central nucleotides matching TRBD1. Trimming accounts for 2 bases at V and 4 bases at J, while the number of junction bases matched to no gene is 18. Reading from cysteine to phenylalanine, the CDR3 counts 21 amino acids. The entry retains the CDR3 DNA only, 63 bases that are in frame from base 1. The germline V gene (reference sequence) provides CDR1 SEHNR and CDR2 FQNEAQ.